This T cell receptor (beta chain) was recovered during a study of cytomegalovirus exposure and HLA in healthy donors. Primers included in the PCR were 60 Vbeta and 13 Jbeta primers. Methods used by the authors: Tens of millions of unique TCR beta chains, 9.5 million to 11 million of them shared, were counted by a later analysis. The table came from immunoSEQ multiplex PCR; TCRdb's copy has only in-frame clones and leaves some out. V, J and clone size were drawn from that table, and D and trimming were deduced from the DNA. The data show around 170,000 clones, roughly 70% seen once. CDR3 length equals 13 residues. Germline V gene lookup returns CDR1 SGHDN and CDR2 FVKESK. V shed 1 base and J shed 4 bases, with 7 bases lying between them.

The TCR originated in a girl aged 5 to 17 in good health and CMV-seronegative. The chain has TRBV14 and TRBJ1-1; D uncertain. The sequencing sample was made of PBMCs. The DNA for the CDR3 is TGTGCCAGCAGCCAAGCCCCCTTCACTGAAGCTTTCTTT. It yields the protein CASSQAPFTEAFF.